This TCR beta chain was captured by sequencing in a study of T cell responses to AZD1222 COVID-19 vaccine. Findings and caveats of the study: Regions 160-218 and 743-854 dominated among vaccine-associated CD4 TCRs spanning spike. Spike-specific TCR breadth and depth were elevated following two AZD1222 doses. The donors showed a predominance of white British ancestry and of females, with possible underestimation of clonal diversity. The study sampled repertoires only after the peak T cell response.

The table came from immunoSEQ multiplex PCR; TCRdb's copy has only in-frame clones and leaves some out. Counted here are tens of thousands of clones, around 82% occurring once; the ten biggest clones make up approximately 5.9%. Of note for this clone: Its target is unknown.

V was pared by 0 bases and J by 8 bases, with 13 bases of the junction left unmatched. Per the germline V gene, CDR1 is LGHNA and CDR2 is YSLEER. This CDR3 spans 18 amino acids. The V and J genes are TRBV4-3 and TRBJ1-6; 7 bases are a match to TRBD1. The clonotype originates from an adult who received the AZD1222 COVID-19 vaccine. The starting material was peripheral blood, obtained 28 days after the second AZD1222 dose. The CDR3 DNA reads TGCGCCAGCAGCCAAGAACCGGCAGAGAGGGGGCTGTATTCACCCCTCCACTTT. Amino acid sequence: CASSQEPAERGLYSPLHF.